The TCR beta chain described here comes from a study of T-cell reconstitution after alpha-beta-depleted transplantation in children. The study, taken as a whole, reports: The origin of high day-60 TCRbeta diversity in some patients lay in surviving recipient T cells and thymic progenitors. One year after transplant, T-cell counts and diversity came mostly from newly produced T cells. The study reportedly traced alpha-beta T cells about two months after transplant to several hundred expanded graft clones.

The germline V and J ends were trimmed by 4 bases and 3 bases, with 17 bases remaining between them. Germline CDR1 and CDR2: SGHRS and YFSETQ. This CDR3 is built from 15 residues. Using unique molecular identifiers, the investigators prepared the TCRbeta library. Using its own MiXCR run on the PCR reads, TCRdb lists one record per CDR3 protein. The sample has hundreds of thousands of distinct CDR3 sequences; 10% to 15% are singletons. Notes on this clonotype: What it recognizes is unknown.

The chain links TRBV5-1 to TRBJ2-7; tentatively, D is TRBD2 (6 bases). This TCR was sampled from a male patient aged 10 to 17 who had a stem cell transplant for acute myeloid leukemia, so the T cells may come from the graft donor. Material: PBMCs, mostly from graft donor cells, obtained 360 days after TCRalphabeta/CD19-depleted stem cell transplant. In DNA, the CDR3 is TGCGCCAGCAGCCTGGAGGGCGGGGTGGTCTACGAGCAGTACTTC. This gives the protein CASSLEGGVVYEQYF. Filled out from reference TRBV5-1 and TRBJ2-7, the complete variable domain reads KAGVTQTPRYLIKTRGQQVTLSCSPISGHRSVSWYQQTPGQGLQFLFEYFSETQRNKGNFPGRFSGRQFSNSRSEMNVSTLELGDSALYLCASSLEGGVVYEQYFGPGTRLTVT.